Presented here are 18 T cell receptor beta chains from one specimen sequenced in a study of regulatory T cells in long-lasting Graves disease (dated by TCRdb to the early 2020s). Preparation of the library involved multiplex PCR. Instrument used: Illumina HiSeq 4000. iRepertoire HTBI primers and Arm-PCR amplification of CDR3 regions were used to construct TCR beta libraries. TCRdb handled the public reads itself, with Q25 trimming in fastp and clone calling in MiXCR, and kept productive beta chains. Rows matching on CDR3 protein sequence are summarized as one entry with the most common DNA and genes. The sample table contains roughly 450,000 distinct CDR3 sequences; only one count was recorded for less than 25% of them. Approximately 7.8% of the sample lies in the top ten. Taken with the paper, the label for time point translates to: persistent/refractory GD, antithyroid drugs over 5 years with positive TRAb. For both TCR sequencing and RNA sequencing, RNA was extracted from PBMCs using TRIzol.

Sequencing was performed on peripheral blood mononuclear cells (PBMCs), taken when the disease was refractory, from a patient treated with antithyroid drugs. These receptors were obtained from a female donor with Graves disease.

This clonotype was observed many times. V and J are TRBV6-1 and TRBJ1-6, with 7 bases that match TRBD1. The V gene's germline CDR1 is MNHNS and CDR2 SASEGT. V lost 7 bases to trimming and J lost 7 bases; unmatched junction nucleotides: 7. The CDR3 loop spans 14 amino acids. The CDR3 reads CASIWSGGNSPLHF. CDR3 coding DNA: TGTGCCAGCATTTGGTCAGGGGGAAATTCACCCCTCCACTTT.

In this sample, this clonotype turned up many times. J is TRBJ2-2 and V is TRBV6-5; D perhaps matches TRBD2 (6 bases). The CDR3 contains 16 residues. The germline V and J ends were trimmed by 1 base and 1 base, with 10 bases remaining between them. In germline, CDR1 is MNHEY, CDR2 SVGAGI. The CDR3, as DNA: TGTGCCAGCAGTTACTACGGGACTTGGAACACCGGGGAGCTGTTTTTT. It encodes CASSYYGTWNTGELFF.

This clonotype was found many times. J is TRBJ2-7 and V is TRBV7-2, with D tentatively TRBD1 (6 bases). Germline lookup yields CDR1 SGHTA and CDR2 FQGNSA. The V end was cut by 2 bases, the J end by 2 bases, with 7 bases between. The CDR3 contains 13 residues. The chain's CDR3 is CASSLKGAYEQYF. CDR3 in DNA: TGTGCCAGCAGCTTAAAGGGGGCCTACGAGCAGTACTTC. Based on the CDR3 plus reference TRBV7-2 and TRBJ2-7, the full variable domain is GAGVSQSPSNKVTEKGKDVELRCDPISGHTALYWYRQSLGQGLEFLIYFQGNSAPDKSGLPSDRFSAERTGGSVSTLTIQRTQQEDSAVYLCASSLKGAYEQYFGPGTRLTVT.

Of note for this clonotype: A much larger clone differs from this one at a single base, so this may be a read error. The rearrangement uses TRBV20-1 and TRBJ2-7; TRBD2 is a possible D gene (5 bases). Germline CDR1 reads DFQATT; CDR2 reads SNEGSKA (reference sequence). The CDR3 runs 16 residues. The CDR3 spells CSTRVEGWISAYEQYF. The CDR3 DNA sequence: TGCAGTACTAGGGTAGAGGGTTGGATCTCCGCTTACGAGCAGTACTTC.

The chain carries TRBV19 and TRBJ1-4; D gene ambiguous. The CDR3 runs to 15 residues. V was trimmed by 5 bases and J by 0 bases, leaving 10 bases between them. The germline V gene has CDR1 LNHDA and CDR2 SQIVND (reference sequence). The CDR3 protein is CASSWGYATNEKLFF. The CDR3 bases are TGTGCCAGTAGTTGGGGTTATGCAACTAATGAAAAACTGTTTTTT.

This clonotype appeared a few times. The chain uses TRBV5-6 and TRBJ2-7, with D perhaps matching TRBD1 (6 bases). Germline V gives CDR1 SGHDT, CDR2 YYEEEE. Trimming took off 4 bases at V and 4 bases at J, with 12 bases between the two ends. This CDR3 contains 13 residues. The CDR3 DNA reads as TGTGCCAGCAGCCTCCAAAGGGGGTACGAGCAGTACTTC. This codes for CASSLQRGYEQYF.

This clonotype has a count of ten or more. Sequence at one end of the junction differs from germline and may be a read error. The chain carries TRBV7-7 and TRBJ2-2; a weak D match, TRBD1 (5 bases). The CDR3 has 16 amino acids. Germline lookup yields CDR1 SSHAT and CDR2 FNYEAQ (reference sequence). The CDR3 is CASSLSDRGHTGELFF. Here the CDR3 DNA reads TGTGCTAGCAGCTTGTCGGATAGGGGTCACACCGGGGAGCTGTTTTTT.

This clonotype occurred a few times. The gene calls are TRBV6-1 and TRBJ1-1; D gene unclear. Trimming left V 6 bases short and J 2 bases short, with 4 bases between. This CDR3 contains 11 residues. CDR1 and CDR2 from the germline V gene are MNHNS and SASEGT. The CDR3 protein is CASSINTEAFF. CDR3 sequence (DNA): TGTGCCAGCAGCATAAACACTGAAGCTTTCTTT.

This sequence joins TRBV7-9 and TRBJ2-3; 10 bases are a match to TRBD2. Germline lookup yields CDR1 SEHNR and CDR2 FQNEAQ (reference sequence). The CDR3 loop spans 15 amino acids. With 5 bases clipped from V and 5 bases from J, the junction kept 7 bases outside the gene matches. CDR3 sequence: CASSPGTSAKDTQYF. As DNA, the CDR3 is TGTGCCAGCAGCCCCGGGACTAGCGCGAAAGATACGCAGTATTTT.

This chain joins TRBV4-2 and TRBJ2-5, with TRBD2 matching 9 bases. The germline V gene has CDR1 LGHNA and CDR2 YNFKEQ. The CDR3 consists of 15 residues. V shed 4 bases and J 3 bases; nucleotides not matched to a gene: 6. The CDR3 spells CASSPRLAAEETQYF. CDR3 bases: TGTGCCAGCAGCCCGCGACTAGCGGCTGAAGAGACCCAGTACTTC.

Concerning this clonotype itself: A much larger clone is a single base away; this may be a read error. This chain joins TRBV6-5 and TRBJ2-5; D unclear. This CDR3 has 14 residues. Germline V gene sequence: CDR1 MNHEY, CDR2 SVGAGI. This chain's CDR3 is CASSSPQVQEAQYF. The CDR3 coding sequence is TGTGCCAGCAGTTCCCCCCAGGTTCAAGAGGCCCAGTACTTC.

In its sample, this clonotype was seen a few times. The V call is TRBV27, the J call TRBJ1-5; the D is unclear. The V end lost 9 bases, the J end lost 3 bases, and 18 bases lay between the germline ends. Germline lookup yields CDR1 MNHEY and CDR2 SMNVEV (reference sequence). The CDR3 spans 15 residues. CDR3: CARHSQEANNQPQHF. CDR3 coding DNA: TGTGCCAGGCACTCTCAGGAGGCCAACAATCAGCCCCAGCATTTT.

The chain has TRBV11-2 and TRBJ2-3, with D tentatively TRBD2 (6 bases). From germline, CDR1 is SGHAT and CDR2 FQNNGV. The V end was cut by 6 bases, the J end by 1 base, with 17 bases between. The CDR3 is made up of 16 amino acids. CDR3 region: CASSRLGGAGTDTQYF. CDR3 bases: TGTGCCAGCAGTCGCTTAGGAGGGGCTGGCACAGATACGCAGTATTTT.

This clonotype showed up just a few times. The V call is TRBV6-1, the J call TRBJ1-3; D is unresolved. V was cut by 6 bases and J by 0 bases, with 18 bases left in between. CDR3 length: 17 residues. Per the germline V gene, CDR1 is MNHNS and CDR2 is SASEGT. CDR3 loop: CASRPGEGHHSGNTIYF. In nucleotides, the CDR3 is TGTGCCAGCAGACCCGGGGAGGGCCACCACTCTGGAAACACCATATATTTT.

The CDR3 DNA is TGTGCCAGCAGCGTCAAAACCTTTCGGGAACAGGAAGGCTACACCTTC. Amino acid sequence: CASSVKTFREQEGYTF. V is TRBV7-2 and J is TRBJ1-2; possibly TRBD1 for D (5 bases). Germline CDR1 and CDR2: SGHTA and FQGNSA. Trimming removed 5 bases from V and 8 bases from J, with 24 bases in between. This CDR3 contains 16 residues.

The chain combines TRBV25-1 with TRBJ1-1, with a tentative D call TRBD1 (5 bases). Trimming shortened V by 4 bases and J by 3 bases, and 15 bases separated the two germline ends. Germline V lookup: CDR1 MGHDK, CDR2 SYGVNS. The CDR3 is made up of 15 amino acids. CDR3 nucleotide sequence: TGTGCCAGCAGTGCCAGACTGGACACACACACTGAAGCTTTCTTT. This encodes CASSARLDTHTEAFF.

The chain carries TRBV6-7 and TRBJ1-1; D is perhaps TRBD1 (5 bases). TRBV6-7 is an open reading frame whose function is uncertain. The V and J ends lost 6 bases and 4 bases respectively, with 15 bases between them. There are 14 residues in the CDR3. The CDR3 DNA is TGTGCCAGCAGGGAATCCAGGGAGCGCACTGAAGCTTTCTTT. This encodes CASRESRERTEAFF.

This clonotype was recorded a few times. The chain recombines TRBV6-2 or TRBV6-3 with TRBJ2-4; tentative D call: TRBD1 (5 bases). Germline assignment: CDR1 MNHEY and CDR2 SVGEGT. The length of the CDR3 is 18 residues. V dropped 2 bases and J dropped 3 bases, with 20 bases sitting between them. CDR3 protein: CASSYPDRLSYDKNIQYF. CDR3 bases: TGTGCCAGCAGTTACCCAGACAGATTGTCGTATGACAAAAACATTCAGTACTTC.